Included here is one T cell receptor beta chain sequence, with context. Its cognate antigen is unknown. This CDR3 has 15 residues. Per germline, CDR1 SGHTA and CDR2 FQGNSA. The V gene lost 5 bases and the J gene lost 1 base, with 9 bases spanning the gap. With a J-beta primer mix and a sample-barcoded 5' primer, a second PCR ran about 7 to 12 cycles. TCRdb called the 5' RACE reads again in MiXCR, with one record for every CDR3 protein. The repertoire holds about 780,000 distinct CDR3 sequences, about half seen once, with less than 20% in the top ten. This sample stems from a study of blood T cells in healthy people across ages. Findings of the study overall: A roughly linear age-dependent decrease characterized TCR beta diversity per million T cells. Long-lived donors had more naive CD4+ cells and higher diversity than aged donors.

Caucasian individuals from Russia who were healthy and aged about 6 to 95 acted as donors. Each donor had 7.5 to 10 milliliters of peripheral blood drawn. Specimen: blood. The chain employs TRBV7-2 and TRBJ1-6, with D possibly being TRBD1 (5 bases). The receptor was derived from a man older than 75 in good health. The CDR3 nucleotides are TGTGCCAGCAGCAGCTCAGGGTCCTATAATTCACCCCTCCACTTT. The encoded protein is CASSSSGSYNSPLHF.